This T cell receptor (beta chain) comes out of a study of blood T cell repertoires in COVID-19. Across the whole study: From the United States, Italy and Spain came samples of acute and convalescent COVID-19. From T cells, B-cell-depleted T cells, or PBMCs came the material, which was cDNA or gDNA.

Per the study methods: Quantification of nucleated cells was approximated via reference gene primer amplification. TCRdb's copy holds only in-frame clones and misses some; the assay was immunoSEQ multiplex PCR. The V and J calls and clone size come from that table; D and trimming were worked out from the DNA. The repertoire holds 100,000 to 150,000 clones, with more than 80% as singletons. The sequenced material came from peripheral blood. This sequence was found in an elderly woman with COVID-19, enrolled during active disease.

This CDR3 reads CASSTGNIYNEQFF. The CDR3 nucleotides read TGTGCCAGTTCCACAGGGAATATCTACAATGAGCAGTTCTTC. The J gene is TRBJ2-1, the V gene TRBV19, with D perhaps matching TRBD1 (6 bases). V gave up 8 bases and J gave up 3 bases, with 14 bases separating them. CDR3 length: 14 amino acids. CDR1 is LNHDA and CDR2 is SQIVND in the germline V gene (reference sequence).